The 21 T cell receptor beta chains below come from one sample, sequenced in a study of cytomegalovirus exposure and HLA in healthy donors. PCR primers comprised 60 Vbeta and 13 Jbeta primers. Sequenced by immunoSEQ multiplex PCR; TCRdb stores in-frame clones only, minus some. There are roughly 130,000 clones in the sample; around 67% occur only once, and around 4.5% lies in the top ten. Sequences were obtained from PBMCs. The source is a man younger than 35 in good health and CMV-seropositive.

This clone was found once. The rearrangement joins TRBV25-1 to TRBJ2-5; TRBD1 matches 7 bases. The CDR3 runs to 15 residues. Trimming cost V 5 bases and J 5 bases; bases outside gene matches: 11. Germline loops: CDR1 MGHDK, CDR2 SYGVNS. Written as DNA, the CDR3 is TGTGCCAGCAGTCCGAGGGGACAGCCGCGGGAGACCCAGTACTTC. This gives the protein CASSPRGQPRETQYF.

This clone was observed a few times. The rearrangement joins TRBV4-3 to TRBJ1-5, with D possibly TRBD1 on 6 matching bases. The germline V gene encodes CDR1 LGHNA and CDR2 YSLEER. CDR3 length equals 18 residues. With 0 bases removed from V and 3 bases from J, the gap between germline ends came to 18 bases. This CDR3 is CASSQDATPTGYNQPQHF. The CDR3 nucleotides are TGCGCCAGCAGCCAAGATGCCACACCCACAGGGTACAATCAGCCCCAGCATTTT.

This clone was seen a handful of times. V usage is TRBV27 and J usage is TRBJ1-1, with D possibly TRBD1 on 5 matching bases. CDR3 length equals 13 residues. The V end lost 6 bases, the J end lost 4 bases, and 12 bases lay between the germline ends. Germline V CDR1 and CDR2: MNHEY, SMNVEV (reference sequence). The DNA for the CDR3 is TGTGCCAGCAGAAGACAGTTTGGCACTGAAGCTTTCTTT. This translates into CASRRQFGTEAFF.

Concerning this clone itself: Other DNA sequences in this specimen translate into the identical CDR3. This chain connects TRBV28 to TRBJ1-5; 8 bases fit TRBD1. V lost 3 bases, J lost 6 bases, and 4 bases stayed unmatched. Germline CDR1 and CDR2: MDHEN and SYDVKM. This CDR3 has 14 residues. In DNA form, the CDR3 reads TGTGCCAGCAGTTTGCAGGGGGCGGGTCAGCCCCAGCATTTT. Its translation is CASSLQGAGQPQHF.

The genes are TRBV5-1 and TRBJ2-7; no clear D gene. There are 16 residues in the CDR3. Germline assignment: CDR1 SGHRS and CDR2 YFSETQ. V dropped 1 base and J dropped 5 bases, with 19 bases sitting between them. The CDR3 reads CASSLQTRAMHDEQYF. The DNA of the CDR3 is TGCGCCAGCAGCTTGCAGACAAGAGCAATGCATGACGAGCAGTACTTC.

The rearrangement uses TRBV7-2 and TRBJ1-6; no definite D call. V was trimmed by 5 bases and J by 7 bases, leaving 15 bases between them. The CDR3 sequence is 15 residues long. The germline V gene encodes CDR1 SGHTA and CDR2 FQGNSA. The CDR3 reads CASSTTFSSNSPLHF. In nucleotides, the CDR3 is TGTGCCAGCAGCACCACCTTCAGTTCCAATTCACCCCTCCACTTT.

The J gene is TRBJ2-7, the V gene TRBV4-1, with TRBD2 matching over 13 bases. CDR3 length: 16 residues. Looked up from germline, CDR1 is MGHRA and CDR2 is YSYEKL. V lost 3 bases, J lost 4 bases, and 6 bases stayed unmatched. CDR3 coding DNA: TGCGCCAGCAGCCAGCCCACTAGCGGGAGGGTTTACGAGCAGTACTTC. Translating it yields CASSQPTSGRVYEQYF.

The V gene is TRBV7-8, the J gene TRBJ1-5; TRBD1 is a possible D gene (6 bases). The germline V and J ends were trimmed by 5 bases and 9 bases, with 20 bases remaining between them. Germline V gene sequence: CDR1 SGHVS, CDR2 FQNEAQ. The CDR3 is 15 amino acids. The CDR3 sequence: CASSPSESGVRPQHF. DNA for the CDR3: TGTGCCAGCAGCCCCTCAGAGTCAGGGGTGCGGCCCCAGCATTTT.

The J gene is TRBJ1-4, the V gene TRBV7-2, with D possibly being TRBD1 (6 bases). This CDR3 region has 18 residues. The V end lost 8 bases, the J end lost 5 bases, and 27 bases lay between the germline ends. Germline CDR1 is SGHTA and CDR2 is FQGNSA. The chain's CDR3 is CASDVRPRIGTKNEKLFF. The CDR3 nucleotides are TGTGCCAGCGACGTCAGACCTAGAATCGGGACAAAAAATGAAAAACTGTTTTTT.

This chain links TRBV4-2 with TRBJ2-7, with TRBD1 matching 12 bases. CDR3 length equals 16 residues. V dropped 0 bases and J dropped 6; count of bases not matched to a gene: 6. Germline loops: CDR1 LGHNA, CDR2 YNFKEQ. In DNA, the CDR3 is TGTGCCAGCAGCCAAGAACCGGGACAGGGGGCGACCGAGCAGTACTTC. Translated: CASSQEPGQGATEQYF.

This rearrangement joins TRBV29-1 to TRBJ1-5; maybe TRBD1 (5 bases). CDR1 and CDR2 (germline): SQVTM, ANQGSEA. The CDR3 totals 14 residues. V lost 4 bases and J 1 base, leaving 11 bases between the germline ends. The CDR3 sequence: CSVAGYGSNQPQHF. The CDR3, as DNA: TGCAGCGTTGCAGGGTACGGGAGCAATCAGCCCCAGCATTTT.

Only one count was recorded for this clone. The J gene is TRBJ1-1, the V gene TRBV10-3, with TRBD1 matching over 9 bases. This CDR3 contains 15 residues. V trimming: 10 bases; J trimming: 4 bases; junction bases outside the gene matches: 13. Germline CDR1 reads ENHRY; CDR2 reads SYGVKD. CDR3: CATNRQGGGSTEAFF. In DNA form, the CDR3 reads TGTGCCACAAACCGACAGGGGGGTGGTAGCACTGAAGCTTTCTTT.

This chain connects TRBV11-2 to TRBJ2-7; 9 nucleotides line up with TRBD2. Germline trimming cut 0 bases from V and 4 bases from J; bases unmatched to any gene: 7. Germline lookup yields CDR1 SGHAT and CDR2 FQNNGV. CDR3 length: 16 amino acids. CDR3 region: CASSLEMASGGYEQYF. Written as DNA, the CDR3 is TGTGCCAGCAGCTTAGAAATGGCCAGCGGGGGGTACGAGCAGTACTTC.

V usage is TRBV4-2 and J usage is TRBJ1-1, with a possible D match to TRBD1 (5 bases). Germline lookup yields CDR1 LGHNA and CDR2 YNFKEQ. V was trimmed by 0 bases and J by 0 bases, leaving 8 bases between them. This CDR3 spans 15 amino acids. The CDR3 nucleotides are TGTGCCAGCAGCCAAGATCCAGGGATGAACACTGAAGCTTTCTTT. Residues: CASSQDPGMNTEAFF.

Only a few counts were recorded for this clone. The genes are TRBV28 and TRBJ1-1, with D unclear. The CDR3 loop spans 12 amino acids. Germline V gene data show CDR1 as MDHEN and CDR2 as SYDVKM. The V end lost 3 bases, the J end lost 7 bases, and 9 bases lay between the germline ends. In DNA form, the CDR3 reads TGTGCCAGCAGTTTCCCCCGAGGTGAAGCTTTCTTT. Translation: CASSFPRGEAFF. Full variable domain (rest looked up from reference TRBV28 and TRBJ1-1): DVKVTQSSRYLVKRTGEKVFLECVQDMDHENMFWYRQDPGLGLRLIYFSYDVKMKEKGDIPEGYSVSREKKERFSLILESASTNQTSMYLCASSFPRGEAFFGQGTRLTVV.

The chain carries TRBV5-1 and TRBJ2-7, with 9 bases identical to TRBD2. This CDR3 spans 14 amino acids. Germline V gene data show CDR1 as SGHRS and CDR2 as YFSETQ. The V and J ends lost 5 bases and 5 bases, in that order; junction bases with no gene match: 8. The CDR3 nucleotides read TGCGCCAGCAGAGGGTTAGCGGGAGAGAACGAGCAGTACTTC. It encodes CASRGLAGENEQYF. Supplemented by reference TRBV5-1 and TRBJ2-7, the full variable domain reads KAGVTQTPRYLIKTRGQQVTLSCSPISGHRSVSWYQQTPGQGLQFLFEYFSETQRNKGNFPGRFSGRQFSNSRSEMNVSTLELGDSALYLCASRGLAGENEQYFGPGTRLTVT.

This chain links TRBV30 with TRBJ2-5, with D possibly matching TRBD2 (5 bases). Germline V lookup: CDR1 GTSNPN, CDR2 SVGIG (reference sequence). V was shortened by 0 bases and J by 5 bases, with 7 bases between the two germline ends. This CDR3 comprises 12 residues. The CDR3 here is CAWSVRGETQYF. The CDR3, as DNA: TGTGCCTGGAGTGTACGAGGGGAGACCCAGTACTTC.

CDR3 sequence reads: CASSIPRGSAQPQHF. CDR3 bases: TGTGCCAGTAGTATCCCCAGGGGAAGTGCTCAGCCCCAGCATTTT. The chain employs TRBV19 and TRBJ1-5, with a weak D call TRBD1 (6 bases). This CDR3 has 15 amino acids. Germline V gene data show CDR1 as LNHDA and CDR2 as SQIVND (reference sequence). Trimming removed 3 bases from V and 6 bases from J, with 15 bases in between.

This clone was counted only a few times. The chain employs TRBV19 and TRBJ2-7, with D possibly TRBD1 on 6 matching bases. Trimming cost V 5 bases and J 3 bases, with 11 bases left between them. The CDR3 length is 13 residues. Germline CDR1 LNHDA, CDR2 SQIVND (reference sequence). The CDR3 coding sequence is TGTGCCAGTAGTCCTACACAGGGCTACGAGCAGTACTTC. Translation gives CASSPTQGYEQYF.

The chain has TRBV7-9 and TRBJ2-1, with TRBD2 matching over 12 bases. The germline CDR1 and CDR2 sequences are SEHNR and FQNEAQ (reference sequence). Trimming at V came to 6 bases and at J to 7 bases, leaving 7 bases not matched to a gene. The CDR3 sequence is 15 residues long. CDR3 sequence: CASRELAGGMNEQFF. Here the CDR3 DNA reads TGTGCCAGCAGGGAACTAGCGGGAGGTATGAATGAGCAGTTCTTC. Complete variable domain (other parts from reference TRBV7-9 and TRBJ2-1): DTGVSQNPRHKITKRGQNVTFRCDPISEHNRLYWYRQTLGQGPEFLTYFQNEAQLEKSRLLSDRFSAERPKGSFSTLEIQRTEQGDSAMYLCASRELAGGMNEQFFGPGTRLTVL.

The V call is TRBV2, the J call TRBJ2-3, with D maybe TRBD2 (6 bases). The CDR3 is 14 residues long. The germline V gene encodes CDR1 SNHLY and CDR2 FYNNEI. V lost 2 bases and J 4 bases, leaving 10 bases between the germline ends. CDR3 bases: TGTGCCAGCAGTGAATGGGGGGTGGCAGATACGCAGTATTTT. Amino acids: CASSEWGVADTQYF.